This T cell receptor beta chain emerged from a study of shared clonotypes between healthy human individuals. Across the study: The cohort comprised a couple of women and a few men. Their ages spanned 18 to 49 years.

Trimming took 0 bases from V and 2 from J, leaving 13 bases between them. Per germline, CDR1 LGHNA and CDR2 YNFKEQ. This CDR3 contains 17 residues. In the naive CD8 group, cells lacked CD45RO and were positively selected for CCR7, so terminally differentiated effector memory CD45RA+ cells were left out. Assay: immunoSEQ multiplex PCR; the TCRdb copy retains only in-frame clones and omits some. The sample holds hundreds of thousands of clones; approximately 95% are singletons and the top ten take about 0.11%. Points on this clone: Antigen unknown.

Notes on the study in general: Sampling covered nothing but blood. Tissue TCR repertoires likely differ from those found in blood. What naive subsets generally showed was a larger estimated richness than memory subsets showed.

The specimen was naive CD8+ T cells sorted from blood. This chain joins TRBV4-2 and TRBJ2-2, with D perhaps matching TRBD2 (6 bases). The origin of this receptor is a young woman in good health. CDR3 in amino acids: CASSQDRGGANTGELFF. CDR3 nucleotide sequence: TGTGCCAGCAGCCAAGATCGGGGCGGGGCCAACACCGGGGAGCTGTTTTTT.